A single T cell receptor beta chain is shown here with its context. As yet, its antigen is unknown. The sample originates from a study of cytomegalovirus exposure and HLA in healthy donors. Study-wide results and caveats: TCR beta sequences reportedly predicted most subjects' HLA-A and HLA-B alleles accurately. Data from an earlier analysis indicated that most TCR beta V segments were productive either about 87% or about 30% of the time.

Primers for the PCR totalled 60 Vbeta and 13 Jbeta. TCRdb keeps only in-frame clones here, not all; method: immunoSEQ multiplex PCR. The sample lists approximately 130,000 clones, around 77% occurring once. Germline assignment: CDR1 LNHDA and CDR2 SQIVND (reference sequence). The CDR3 is 14 residues long. With 6 bases clipped from V and 0 bases from J, the junction kept 2 bases outside the gene matches. The chain joins TRBV19 to TRBJ1-2, with 9 bases identical to TRBD1. The sequence derives from a woman aged 45-60 years in good health and CMV-seronegative. Sequencing used PBMCs. Here the CDR3 reads CASRGTGSNYGYTF. DNA for the CDR3: TGTGCCAGTAGAGGGACAGGGTCTAACTATGGCTACACCTTC.